Listed below are T cell receptor beta chains from one sample, sequenced in a study of beta chain features in type 1 diabetes. Produced via immunoSEQ multiplex PCR; TCRdb's table is partial and in-frame only. Found here are roughly 180,000 clones, 7.8% of them singletons; the top ten hold approximately 1%. The specimen was central memory CD4+ T cells from blood. Receptors originate from a woman aged 35 to 49 with type 1 diabetes. Each CDR3 is given with its conserved first and last residue. A D gene is named only where the DNA matches it firmly. The size entry is marked missing in some rows and otherwise reads once, few, many or a size class.

TRBV7-2	16	.	.	TRBJ2-1	CASSSPARRSNNEQFF	TGTGCCAGCAGCTCCCCCGCGCGGCGGTCTAACAATGAGCAGTTCTTC
TRBV30	12	.	few	TRBJ2-5	CAWYRDQETQYF	TGTGCCTGGTACAGGGACCAAGAGACCCAGTACTTC
TRBV15	15	TRBD1	.	TRBJ1-2	CATSRVGLGTESYTF	TGTGCCACCAGCAGAGTGGGGTTAGGGACAGAGAGCTACACCTTC
TRBV20-1	11	.	few	TRBJ2-7	CSASTGLEQYF	TGCAGTGCTAGCACAGGGCTCGAGCAGTACTTC
TRBV9	13	.	few	TRBJ2-3	CASSRPGADTQYF	TGTGCCAGCAGCAGGCCGGGGGCAGATACGCAGTATTTT
TRBV18	15	.	few	TRBJ1-3	CASVERQDSGNTIYF	TGTGCCAGCGTAGAACGACAGGACTCTGGAAACACCATATATTTT
TRBV14	16	.	many	TRBJ1-1	CASSQGQISRNTEAFF	TGTGCCAGCAGCCAAGGACAAATCTCGAGGAACACTGAAGCTTTCTTT
TRBV5-1	14	.	many	TRBJ2-1	CASSFGTSGYEQFF	TGCGCCAGCAGCTTCGGGACATCTGGCTATGAGCAGTTCTTC
TRBV9	16	TRBD2	few	TRBJ2-3	CASSVDEAGGSDTQYF	TGTGCCAGCAGCGTTGACGAAGCGGGGGGCTCGGATACGCAGTATTTT
TRBV6-5	13	.	few	TRBJ1-2	CASSYDSNYGYTF	TGTGCCAGCAGTTACGACTCTAACTATGGCTACACCTTC
TRBV28	15	.	.	TRBJ1-2	CASSGLGSSNYGYTF	TGTGCCAGCAGTGGTCTCGGGTCTTCTAACTATGGCTACACCTTC
TRBV6-5	11	.	.	TRBJ1-2	CASVREGGYTF	TGTGCCAGCGTCAGGGAAGGCGGCTACACCTTC
TRBV30	10	.	.	TRBJ1-2	CASDFNGYTF	TGTGCCTCGGACTTCAATGGCTACACCTTC
TRBV25-1	12	.	many	TRBJ2-7	CASRYSEGKQYF	TGTGCCAGCAGGTACAGTGAGGGAAAGCAGTACTTC
TRBV19	13	.	few	TRBJ1-5	CASSPYSNQPQHF	TGTGCCAGTAGCCCCTATAGCAATCAGCCCCAGCATTTT
TRBV4-3	20	TRBD2	few	TRBJ2-1	CASSQATSGRWSRSYNEQFF	TGCGCCAGCAGCCAGGCGACTAGCGGGAGATGGTCTCGATCCTACAATGAGCAGTTCTTC
TRBV7-3	14	.	few	TRBJ1-1	CASSGGGANTEAFF	TGTGCCAGCAGCGGAGGGGGGGCGAACACTGAAGCTTTCTTT
TRBV11-2	15	.	few	TRBJ2-5	CASSLGSGGQETQYF	TGTGCCAGCAGCTTGGGTAGCGGAGGCCAAGAGACCCAGTACTTC
TRBV6-1	15	TRBD1	few	TRBJ1-2	CASSSPRDRRIGYTF	TGTGCCAGCAGTTCTCCCAGGGACAGACGAATTGGCTACACCTTC
TRBV28	15	TRBD2	.	TRBJ2-7	CASIKGSGSSYEQYF	TGTGCCAGCATTAAGGGCAGCGGGAGCTCCTACGAGCAGTACTTC
TRBV28	13	.	few	TRBJ1-5	CASTGTEYQPQHF	TGTGCCAGCACGGGGACTGAGTATCAGCCCCAGCATTTT
TRBV2	14	TRBD2	.	TRBJ2-5	CASGGAGGGETQYF	TGTGCCAGCGGGGGAGCGGGGGGCGGGGAGACCCAGTACTTC
TRBV29-1	15	TRBD2	few	TRBJ2-3	CSVQRLAGSTDTQYF	TGCAGCGTCCAACGACTAGCGGGTAGCACAGATACGCAGTATTTT
TRBV18	14	.	few	TRBJ1-1	CASSPIGLNTEAFF	TGTGCCAGCTCACCAATCGGTCTTAACACTGAAGCTTTCTTT
TRBV9	14	.	.	TRBJ1-1	CASSSTFGGTEAFF	TGTGCCAGCAGCAGTACTTTCGGGGGCACTGAAGCTTTCTTT
TRBV2	17	.	few	TRBJ1-3	CASSEQAVGSSGNTIYF	TGTGCCAGCAGTGAGCAGGCCGTCGGGAGCTCTGGAAACACCATATATTTT
TRBV7-2	14	TRBD1	.	TRBJ2-3	CASSRDRSTDTQYF	TGTGCCAGCAGCCGGGACAGAAGCACAGATACGCAGTATTTT
TRBV7-3	15	TRBD2	.	TRBJ2-7	CASSLMGLGSSEQYF	TGTGCCAGCAGCTTAATGGGACTAGGGTCCTCCGAGCAGTACTTC
TRBV5-1	13	TRBD1	.	TRBJ1-2	CASSPDRAGGYTF	TGCGCCAGCAGCCCGGACAGGGCCGGGGGCTACACCTTC
TRBV5-1	16	.	few	TRBJ2-2	CASSSNTGLDTGELFF	TGCGCCAGCAGCTCCAACACAGGGTTGGACACCGGGGAGCTGTTTTTT
TRBV7-3	16	TRBD2	few	TRBJ2-5	CASSAPSGGRQETQYF	TGTGCCAGCAGCGCTCCTAGCGGGGGGAGGCAAGAGACCCAGTACTTC
TRBV27	15	TRBD2	.	TRBJ2-1	CASRLAGQINNEQFF	TGTGCCAGCAGGCTAGCGGGGCAGATAAACAATGAGCAGTTCTTC
TRBV5-1	15	TRBD1	.	TRBJ2-1	CASSGGTGTQNEQFF	TGCGCCAGCAGTGGGGGGACAGGGACACAGAATGAGCAGTTCTTC
TRBV4-3	16	TRBD1	.	TRBJ2-7	CASSQAYTGGESKQYF	TGCGCCAGCAGCCAAGCGTATACAGGGGGCGAAAGCAAGCAGTACTTC
TRBV10-3	15	TRBD2	.	TRBJ2-2	CAISEAGEGTGELFF	TGTGCCATCAGTGAAGCGGGAGAGGGCACCGGGGAGCTGTTTTTT
TRBV2	16	TRBD2	.	TRBJ2-1	CASSSIAGGLYNEQFF	TGTGCCAGCAGTTCCATAGCGGGAGGGCTATACAATGAGCAGTTCTTC
TRBV7-6	13	.	many	TRBJ2-5	CASSLKGQETQYF	TGTGCCAGCAGTCTCAAGGGGCAAGAGACCCAGTACTTC
TRBV18	13	.	.	TRBJ1-1	CASSPSGPPEAFF	TGTGCCAGCTCACCTTCAGGGCCCCCTGAAGCTTTCTTT
TRBV25-1	14	TRBD2	.	TRBJ2-1	CASRGGNSYNEQFF	TGTGCCAGCAGGGGGGGGAACTCCTACAATGAGCAGTTCTTC
TRBV6-6	13	.	.	TRBJ1-1	CASSYQVNTEAFF	TGTGCCAGCAGTTACCAGGTTAACACTGAAGCTTTCTTT
TRBV9	15	TRBD1	few	TRBJ2-7	CASSVGTGLLHEQYF	TGTGCCAGCAGCGTAGGGACAGGGTTGCTTCACGAGCAGTACTTC
TRBV18	16	TRBD1	few	TRBJ1-1	CASSLERQGWGTEAFF	TGTGCCAGCTCCCTCGAACGACAGGGTTGGGGCACTGAAGCTTTCTTT
TRBV29-1	12	.	many	TRBJ2-7	CSALSQYGGEAF	TGCAGCGCCCTCAGCCAGTACGGAGGGGAGGCGTTC
TRBV5-5	15	.	few	TRBJ1-1	CASGPTVLMNTEAFF	TGTGCCAGCGGCCCGACAGTACTCATGAACACTGAAGCTTTCTTT
TRBV5-1	16	TRBD1	.	TRBJ1-5	CASSLSGTDDNQPQHF	TGCGCCAGCAGCCTTTCCGGGACAGATGATAATCAGCCCCAGCATTTT
TRBV28	14	.	.	TRBJ2-7	CASSPPSTTYEQYF	TGTGCCAGCAGTCCCCCATCCACTACCTACGAGCAGTACTTC
TRBV5-6	11	.	.	TRBJ2-5	CASSSTGTQYF	TGTGCCAGCAGCTCCACGGGGACCCAGTACTTC
TRBV5-1	15	TRBD1	many	TRBJ1-4	CASSLGAGGSEKLFF	TGCGCCAGCAGCTTAGGGGCAGGGGGATCTGAAAAACTGTTTTTT
TRBV7-2	14	TRBD1	.	TRBJ2-7	CASGYQGVTYEQYF	TGTGCCAGCGGCTATCAGGGGGTTACCTACGAGCAGTACTTC
TRBV7-2	15	.	.	TRBJ1-6	CASSLDRDTDSPLHF	TGTGCCAGCAGCCTCGACCGGGACACAGATTCACCCCTCCACTTT